The next 13 T cell receptor beta chains were all read from a single sample in a study of cytomegalovirus exposure and HLA in healthy donors. The protocol was immunoSEQ multiplex PCR, while the TCRdb copy is restricted to in-frame clones and leaves out a portion. The profile shows over 120,000 clones, roughly nine tenths of them singletons. What was sequenced was PBMCs. The receptors here all came from a woman aged 18-35 years in good health and CMV-seropositive.

The chain couples TRBV19 to TRBJ1-1, with D tentatively TRBD1 (6 bases). The CDR3 is 13 amino acids. Trimming pared 5 bases from V and 1 base from J, leaving 8 bases between. Germline V lookup: CDR1 LNHDA, CDR2 SQIVND (reference sequence). Here the CDR3 reads CASSAGENTEAFF. The CDR3 coding sequence is TGTGCCAGTAGTGCAGGGGAGAACACTGAAGCTTTCTTT.

The V gene is TRBV5-6, the J gene TRBJ1-1; D unresolved. From germline, CDR1 is SGHDT and CDR2 YYEEEE. V gave up 0 bases and J gave up 8 bases, with 14 bases separating them. The CDR3 has 14 residues. The chain's CDR3 is CASSLAWSQGEAFF. In DNA, the CDR3 is TGTGCCAGCAGCTTGGCCTGGAGCCAAGGAGAAGCTTTCTTT.

V and J are TRBV10-3 and TRBJ2-3, with D perhaps matching TRBD1 (6 bases). Deletions cut 5 bases from V and 2 bases from J, with 17 bases between. The germline CDR1 and CDR2 sequences are ENHRY and SYGVKD. The length of the CDR3 is 16 residues. CDR3 loop: CAISPNDRLPTDTQYF. Here the CDR3 DNA reads TGTGCCATCAGTCCAAACGACAGGTTACCCACAGATACGCAGTATTTT.

V gene TRBV4-3 combines with J gene TRBJ1-3; D unresolved. Germline CDR1 LGHNA, CDR2 YSLEER. The CDR3 spans 15 residues. Trimming removed 0 bases from V and 0 bases from J, with 6 bases in between. The CDR3 loop is CASSQEGSSGNTIYF. For the CDR3, the DNA is TGCGCCAGCAGCCAAGAAGGGAGCTCTGGAAACACCATATATTTT.

With respect to this clone: This sample also contains other DNA sequences that code for the same CDR3. V is TRBV4-2 and J is TRBJ2-7; tentatively, D is TRBD1 (6 bases). Trimming shortened V by 0 bases and J by 0 bases, and 9 bases separated the two germline ends. The length of the CDR3 is 15 residues. Germline V gene lookup returns CDR1 LGHNA and CDR2 YNFKEQ. DNA for the CDR3: TGTGCCAGCAGCCAAGACAGGGGTAGCTCCTACGAGCAGTACTTC. Protein product: CASSQDRGSSYEQYF.

The chain carries TRBV7-9 and TRBJ2-7; D is unclear. The CDR3 has 11 amino acids. Germline V CDR1 and CDR2: SEHNR, FQNEAQ (reference sequence). The germline V and J ends were trimmed by 4 bases and 4 bases, with 5 bases remaining between them. CDR3 coding DNA: TGTGCCAGCAGCTCCCTTTACGAGCAGTACTTC. Translated, it gives CASSSLYEQYF.

As to this clone: This is likely a read error, given that the CDR3 carries no conserved phenylalanine or tryptophan at its end. The DNA is left out, because the CDR3 cannot be placed on it with certainty; the CDR3 is given as TCRdb lists it. The chain has TRBV28 and TRBJ1-1; the table assigns TRBD1, which was not confirmed against the DNA. The CDR3 sequence runs 12 residues, both termini included. Germline values: CDR1 MDHEN, CDR2 SYDVKM. The CDR3 loop is CASSLLSGTGAL.

This clone was observed a single time. The gene calls are TRBV27 and TRBJ2-3; D may be TRBD2 (6 bases). Trimming removed 3 bases at V and 1 base at J, with 11 bases between. This CDR3 is 15 amino acids long. Germline lookup yields CDR1 MNHEY and CDR2 SMNVEV (reference sequence). The CDR3 region has the DNA TGTGCCAGCAGTTTGGAGGGATTGGGCACAGATACGCAGTATTTT. It is translated as CASSLEGLGTDTQYF.

The genes are TRBV5-1 and TRBJ1-2; 7 bases fit TRBD1. Germline CDR1 SGHRS, CDR2 YFSETQ. V trimming: 7 bases; J trimming: 2 bases; junction bases outside the gene matches: 11. The CDR3 extends over 15 amino acids. The CDR3 DNA is TGCGCCAGCCGCGCGAAGGGGGCATCGAACTATGGCTACACCTTC. Its protein product is CASRAKGASNYGYTF.

Notes on this clone: Mismatch with germline at one junction end may stem from a read error. At the DNA level, this CDR3 is encoded by other sequences in the same sample as well. The chain uses TRBV15 and TRBJ1-1; D may be TRBD1 (5 bases). Germline CDR1 reads LNHNV; CDR2 reads YYDKDF (reference sequence). There are 15 residues in the CDR3. CDR3 DNA sequence: TGTGCCACCAGCAGAGGCAGGGTAGGGAACACTGAAGCTTTTTTT. Protein sequence: CATSRGRVGNTEAFF.

V gene TRBV7-9 combines with J gene TRBJ2-5, with 10 bases identical to TRBD1. With V trimmed by 5 bases and J by 12 bases, 9 bases remained unmatched. The CDR3 contains 13 residues. CDR1 is SEHNR, CDR2 FQNEAQ, per germline (reference sequence). CDR3 coding DNA: TGTGCCAGCAGCCTTCTATACGGGACAGGGGAGTACTTC. Translation: CASSLLYGTGEYF.

CDR3 in DNA: TGCGCCAGCAGCCAAGCGGGGGGGCCCTCTGAAGCTTTCTTT. This sequence encodes CASSQAGGPSEAFF. This chain connects TRBV4-1 to TRBJ1-1; D possibly corresponds to TRBD1 (6 bases). V lost 1 base to trimming and J lost 6 bases, with 12 bases between them. The germline gives CDR1 MGHRA, CDR2 YSYEKL. This CDR3 is 14 amino acids long.

The J gene is TRBJ1-2, the V gene TRBV9; D perhaps matches TRBD1 (5 bases). The CDR3 totals 14 residues. The V and J ends lost 3 bases and 4 bases respectively, with 13 bases between them. Looked up from germline, CDR1 is SGDLS and CDR2 is YYNGEE. The CDR3 here is CASSGTDRAYGYTF. The CDR3, as DNA: TGTGCCAGCAGCGGTACCGACAGAGCCTATGGCTACACCTTC.